These 19 T cell receptor beta chains were sequenced from one sample in a study of metastatic and nonmetastatic thyroid tumors. Patients underwent thyroid surgery, and none had received any treatment before it. TCRdb reanalyzed the PCR reads via MiXCR. The sample carries approximately 21,000 clones, over 25% recorded once. Sequenced sample: tumor tissue. These receptors were obtained from a female donor with papillary thyroid cancer or a benign thyroid nodule (not recorded which). Some clones in this sample may be carry-over from other donors' samples.

V gene TRBV6-1 combines with J gene TRBJ1-1; D possibly corresponds to TRBD1 (5 bases). CDR1 and CDR2 from the germline V gene are MNHNS and SASEGT. The germline V and J ends were trimmed by 3 bases and 5 bases, with 16 bases remaining between them. The CDR3 covers 15 residues. CDR3: CASSENLQVTTEAFF. In DNA form, the CDR3 reads TGTGCCAGCAGTGAGAATCTACAGGTTACGACTGAAGCTTTCTTT.

On this clone itself: Relative to the germline gene, one junction end is altered; a read error may explain this. The V gene is TRBV5-4, the J gene TRBJ2-7; D possibly corresponds to TRBD1 (6 bases). The CDR3 runs to 14 residues. CDR1 and CDR2 from the germline V gene are SGHNT and YYREEE (reference sequence). The CDR3 sequence is CAISWETGSYDQYF. CDR3 coding DNA: TGTGCCATCAGCTGGGAGACAGGATCCTACGATCAGTACTTC.

By its share, this clone is medium-sized. This chain connects TRBV6-1 to TRBJ1-2; maybe TRBD1 (6 bases). V was clipped by 1 base and J by 4 bases, with 16 bases between them. CDR3 length equals 16 residues. Germline-derived CDR1 and CDR2 are MNHNS and SASEGT. This CDR3 reads CASSEVYQGPAYGYTF. The CDR3 DNA reads TGTGCCAGCAGTGAAGTTTACCAGGGGCCCGCCTATGGCTACACCTTC.

This clone was seen ten or more times. The sample carries other DNA sequences with the same CDR3. This chain joins TRBV6-2 or TRBV6-3 and TRBJ1-6; D is unresolved. Deletions cut 1 base from V and 10 bases from J, with 8 bases between. CDR1 and CDR2 from the germline V gene are MNHEY and SVGEGT. The CDR3 loop spans 13 amino acids. DNA of the CDR3: TGTGCCAGCAGTTACTTCGGTAACTCACCCCTCCACTTT. Protein: CASSYFGNSPLHF.

This clone is medium-sized within its sample. The chain employs TRBV3-1 and TRBJ2-7; the match to TRBD2 covers 13 bases. This CDR3 region has 15 residues. The V and J ends lost 5 bases and 0 bases, in that order; junction bases with no gene match: 1. Germline values: CDR1 LGHDT, CDR2 YNNKEL (reference sequence). The CDR3 bases are TGTGCCAGCAGCGGGACTAGCGGGGCCTCCTACGAGCAGTACTTC. As protein: CASSGTSGASYEQYF.

This chain uses TRBV5-1 with TRBJ1-2; D call uncertain. The CDR3 length is 13 residues. Trimming took 1 base from V and 8 from J, leaving 12 bases between them. CDR1 is SGHRS and CDR2 is YFSETQ in the germline V gene. CDR3 in DNA: TGCGCCAGCAGCTTGAACATCTTTCAAGGCTACACCTTC. This gives the protein CASSLNIFQGYTF.

In its sample, this clone was seen many times. The gene calls are TRBV4-1 and TRBJ2-1, with D uncertain. V was cut by 1 base and J by 6 bases, with 7 bases left in between. Germline CDR1 and CDR2: MGHRA and YSYEKL. The CDR3 totals 13 residues. CDR3 bases: TGCGCCAGCAGCCAAGGTCACAGCAATGAGCAGTTCTTC. Its protein is CASSQGHSNEQFF.

There are many counts of this clone. This may come from a read error, since a much larger clone is one base off. The sample has other DNA sequences that encode this CDR3 too. The rearrangement joins TRBV25-1 to TRBJ1-1; D is ambiguous. The CDR3 consists of 13 residues. In germline, CDR1 is MGHDK, CDR2 SYGVNS. The CDR3 nucleotides are TGTGCCAGCAGCAACATGATGAACACTGAGGCTTTCTTT. Translation: CASSNMMNTEAFF.

The chain uses TRBV7-2 and TRBJ2-1; tentative D call: TRBD1 (5 bases). V dropped 4 bases and J dropped 6 bases, with 10 bases sitting between them. CDR3 length: 13 amino acids. Germline V CDR1 and CDR2: SGHTA, FQGNSA. The CDR3 reads CASSYGGANEQFF. As DNA, the CDR3 is TGTGCCAGCAGCTATGGTGGGGCCAATGAGCAGTTCTTC.

As regards this clone: It may be a read error: a sequence one base away is much more abundant. This chain links TRBV7-6 with TRBJ2-2, with D possibly called TRBD1 or TRBD2 (6 bases each). This CDR3 spans 18 amino acids. Germline-derived CDR1 and CDR2 are SGHVS and FNYEAQ. V shed 3 bases and J shed 4 bases, with 21 bases lying between them. CDR3 loop: CASSFVNARGVVTGELFF. CDR3 DNA sequence: TGTGCCAGCAGCTTCGTCAACGCAAGGGGGGTTGTCACCGGGGAGCTGTTTTTT. The full variable domain, with the rest looked up from reference TRBV7-6 and TRBJ2-2, is GAGVSQSPRYKVTKRGQDVALRCDPISGHVSLYWYRQALGQGPEFLTYFNYEAQQDKSGLPNDRFSAERPEGSISTLTIQRTEQRDSAMYRCASSFVNARGVVTGELFFGEGSRLTVL.

V and J are TRBV19 and TRBJ2-6; D gene ambiguous. The CDR3 has 13 residues. The germline V gene encodes CDR1 LNHDA and CDR2 SQIVND (reference sequence). The ends were cut back, 8 bases at V and 4 bases at J, with 9 bases in the middle. CDR3 nucleotides: TGTGCCAGTTCTTTCTCCGGGGCCAACGTCCTGACTTTC. Residues: CASSFSGANVLTF.

This clone came up a few times. A much more abundant neighbour one base away suggests this may be a read error. The J gene is TRBJ2-5, the V gene TRBV3-1; no definite D call. V lost 4 bases and J 1 base, leaving 7 bases between the germline ends. Germline V lookup: CDR1 LGHDT, CDR2 YNNKEL (reference sequence). This CDR3 has 13 amino acids. Here the CDR3 reads CASSPCGQETQYF. As DNA, the CDR3 is TGTGCCAGCAGCCCATGTGGCCAAGAGACCCAGTACTTC.

Many counts were recorded for this clone. This chain joins TRBV9 and TRBJ2-3; D is uncertain. Germline V gene sequence: CDR1 SGDLS, CDR2 YYNGEE. The CDR3 consists of 13 residues. The ends were cut back, 0 bases at V and 0 bases at J, with 2 bases in the middle. Here the CDR3 DNA reads TGTGCCAGCAGCGTAGTGAGCACAGATACGCAGTATTTT. Translating it yields CASSVVSTDTQYF.

In this sample, this clone turned up many times. The chain recombines TRBV5-1 with TRBJ2-5, with TRBD1 identical over 10 bases. This CDR3 spans 14 amino acids. V was clipped by 6 bases and J by 5 bases; unmatched bases: 7. Germline CDR1 and CDR2: SGHRS and YFSETQ. This chain's CDR3 is CASTQDRGTETQYF. CDR3 DNA: TGCGCCAGCACCCAGGACAGGGGGACGGAGACCCAGTACTTC.

A word on this clone: At one end, the junction sequence differs from germline, possibly due to a read error. This chain connects TRBV5-1 to TRBJ2-2; 7 nucleotides align to TRBD1. The length of the CDR3 is 15 residues. The germline gives CDR1 SGHRS, CDR2 YFSETQ. CDR3: CASTYRDREHRGAVF. For the CDR3, the DNA is TGCGCCAGTACCTACCGGGACAGAGAACACCGGGGAGCTGTTTTT.

This clone is a singleton in its sample. Compared with germline, one end of the junction differs, possibly owing to a read error. This chain uses TRBV5-1 with TRBJ2-5, with 8 bases lining up with TRBD1. Germline V gene data show CDR1 as SGHRS and CDR2 as YFSETQ. CDR3 length: 15 amino acids. The CDR3 DNA is TGCTCCAGCAGCTTGGTGTCAGGGGGCAAGGAGACCCAGTACTTC. Protein: CSSSLVSGGKETQYF.

Relative to its sample, this clone is medium-sized (0.01 to 0.1%). The chain links TRBV6-2 or TRBV6-3 to TRBJ2-7; D possibly matches TRBD1 or TRBD2 (5 bases each). V shed 6 bases and J shed 1 base, with 16 bases lying between them. CDR3 length equals 15 residues. Per germline, CDR1 MNHEY and CDR2 SVGEGT. The CDR3 DNA reads as TGTGCCAGCAGCTGGGGGAGTCAGAGGTCCTACGAGCAGTACTTC. Amino acids: CASSWGSQRSYEQYF.

This clone has ten or more counts. The chain couples TRBV7-9 to TRBJ2-7, with TRBD1 identical over 7 bases. J lost 7 bases, V lost 2 bases, and 5 bases had no gene match. The CDR3 spans 13 residues. Per germline, CDR1 SEHNR and CDR2 FQNEAQ (reference sequence). DNA of the CDR3: TGTGCCAGCAGCTTAACAGGGGTGCGTGAGCAGTACTTC. The encoded protein is CASSLTGVREQYF. The whole variable domain, filled in from reference TRBV7-9 and TRBJ2-7, reads DTGVSQNPRHKITKRGQNVTFRCDPISEHNRLYWYRQTLGQGPEFLTYFQNEAQLEKSRLLSDRFSAERPKGSFSTLEIQRTEQGDSAMYLCASSLTGVREQYFGPGTRLTVT.

Of note for this clone: It may be a read error: a sequence one base away is much more abundant. The V gene is TRBV4-1, the J gene TRBJ2-4; D might be TRBD2 (6 bases). The CDR3 length is 16 residues. Trimming removed 4 bases at V and 7 bases at J, with 20 bases between. Germline lookup yields CDR1 MGHRA and CDR2 YSYEKL. The CDR3 bases are TGCGCCAGCAGCCCCGCCGGCCGGGGGTGTGGGAACATTCAGTACTTC. Translation gives CASSPAGRGCGNIQYF.